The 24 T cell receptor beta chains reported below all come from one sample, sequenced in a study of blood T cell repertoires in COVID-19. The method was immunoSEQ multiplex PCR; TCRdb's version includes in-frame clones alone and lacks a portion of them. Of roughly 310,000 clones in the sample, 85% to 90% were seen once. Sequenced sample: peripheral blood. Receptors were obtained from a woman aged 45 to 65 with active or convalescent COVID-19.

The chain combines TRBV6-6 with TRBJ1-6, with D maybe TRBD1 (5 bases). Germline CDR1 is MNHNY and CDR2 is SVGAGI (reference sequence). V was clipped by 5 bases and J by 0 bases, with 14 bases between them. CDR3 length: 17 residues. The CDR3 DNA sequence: TGTGCCAGCAGTCGCGGGTTTAGGGGCTCCTATAATTCACCCCTCCACTTT. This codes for CASSRGFRGSYNSPLHF.

This CDR3 is CASSLERGRVTDTQYF. The CDR3 DNA sequence: TGTGCCAGTAGCCTTGAACGCGGGAGGGTGACAGATACGCAGTATTTT. The chain recombines TRBV19 with TRBJ2-3, with TRBD2 matching 9 bases. V lost 6 bases and J lost 3; bases outside the gene matches: 10. Germline V gene data show CDR1 as LNHDA and CDR2 as SQIVND (reference sequence). There are 16 residues in the CDR3.

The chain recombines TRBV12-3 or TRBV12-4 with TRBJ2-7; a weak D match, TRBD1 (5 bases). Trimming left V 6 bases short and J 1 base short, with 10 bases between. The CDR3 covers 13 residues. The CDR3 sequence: CASRQSGSYEQYF. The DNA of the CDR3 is TGTGCCAGCAGGCAATCAGGGTCCTACGAGCAGTACTTC.

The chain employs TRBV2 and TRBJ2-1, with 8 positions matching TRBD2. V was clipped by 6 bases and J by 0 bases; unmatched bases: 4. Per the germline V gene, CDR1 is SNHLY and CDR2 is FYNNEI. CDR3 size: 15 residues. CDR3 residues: CASRLSGSSYNEQFF. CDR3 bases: TGTGCCAGCAGGTTAAGCGGGAGCTCCTACAATGAGCAGTTCTTC.

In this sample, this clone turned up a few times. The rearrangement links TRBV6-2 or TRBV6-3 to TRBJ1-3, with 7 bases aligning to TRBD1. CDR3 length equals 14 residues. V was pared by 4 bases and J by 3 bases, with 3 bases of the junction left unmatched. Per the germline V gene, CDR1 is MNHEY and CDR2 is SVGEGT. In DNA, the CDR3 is TGTGCCAGCAGTTCAACAGGGGATGGAAACACCATATATTTT. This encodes CASSSTGDGNTIYF.

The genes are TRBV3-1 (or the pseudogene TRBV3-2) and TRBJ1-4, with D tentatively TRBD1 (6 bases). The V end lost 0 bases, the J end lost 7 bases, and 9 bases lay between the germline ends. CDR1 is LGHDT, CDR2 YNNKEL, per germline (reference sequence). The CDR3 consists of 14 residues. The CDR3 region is CASSQEGAGEKLFF. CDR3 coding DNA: TGTGCCAGCAGCCAAGAGGGGGCGGGTGAAAAACTGTTTTTT.

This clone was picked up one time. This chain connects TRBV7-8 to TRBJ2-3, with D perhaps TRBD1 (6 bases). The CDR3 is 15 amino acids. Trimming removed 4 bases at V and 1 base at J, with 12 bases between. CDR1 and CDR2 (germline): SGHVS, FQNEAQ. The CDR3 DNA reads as TGTGCCAGCAGCTACAGACAGGCGGGCACAGATACGCAGTATTTT. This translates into CASSYRQAGTDTQYF.

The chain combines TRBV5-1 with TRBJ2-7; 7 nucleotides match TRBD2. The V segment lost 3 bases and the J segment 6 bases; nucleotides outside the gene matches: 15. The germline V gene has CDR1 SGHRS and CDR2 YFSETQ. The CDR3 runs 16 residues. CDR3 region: CASSYGSLADTAEQYF. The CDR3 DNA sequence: TGCGCCAGCAGCTACGGTAGCCTAGCGGACACGGCCGAGCAGTACTTC.

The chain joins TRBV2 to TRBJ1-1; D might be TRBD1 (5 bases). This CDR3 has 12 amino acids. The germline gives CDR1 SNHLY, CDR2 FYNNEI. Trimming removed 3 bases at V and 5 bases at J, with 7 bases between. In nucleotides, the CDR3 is TGTGCCAGCAGTGAGGGGGGAACTGAAGCTTTCTTT. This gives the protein CASSEGGTEAFF. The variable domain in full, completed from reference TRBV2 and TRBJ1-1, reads EPEVTQTPSHQVTQMGQEVILRCVPISNHLYFYWYRQILGQKVEFLVSFYNNEISEKSEIFDDQFSVERPDGSNFTLKIRSTKLEDSAMYFCASSEGGTEAFFGQGTRLTVV.

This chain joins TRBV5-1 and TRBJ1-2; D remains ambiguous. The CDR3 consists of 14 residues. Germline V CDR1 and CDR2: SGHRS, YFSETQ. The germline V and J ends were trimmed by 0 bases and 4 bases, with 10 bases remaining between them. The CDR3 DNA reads TGCGCCAGCAGCTTGGAAGGTTCAGGCTATGGCTACACCTTC. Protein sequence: CASSLEGSGYGYTF.

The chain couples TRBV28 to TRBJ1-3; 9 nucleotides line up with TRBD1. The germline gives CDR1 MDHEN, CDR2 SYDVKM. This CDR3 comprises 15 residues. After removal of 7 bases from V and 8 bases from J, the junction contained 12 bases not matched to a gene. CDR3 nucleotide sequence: TGTGCCAGCACTCCACCGGGACAGGGCTCATACACCATATATTTT. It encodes CASTPPGQGSYTIYF. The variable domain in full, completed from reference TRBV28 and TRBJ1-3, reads DVKVTQSSRYLVKRTGEKVFLECVQDMDHENMFWYRQDPGLGLRLIYFSYDVKMKEKGDIPEGYSVSREKKERFSLILESASTNQTSMYLCASTPPGQGSYTIYFGEGSWLTVV.

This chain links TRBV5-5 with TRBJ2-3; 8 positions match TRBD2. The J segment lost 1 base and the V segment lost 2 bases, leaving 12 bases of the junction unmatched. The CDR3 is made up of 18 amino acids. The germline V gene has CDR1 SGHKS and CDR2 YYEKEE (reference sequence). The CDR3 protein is CASSFLGLGYGGTDTQYF. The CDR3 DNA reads TGTGCCAGCAGCTTTCTGGGACTAGGGTATGGTGGCACAGATACGCAGTATTTT.

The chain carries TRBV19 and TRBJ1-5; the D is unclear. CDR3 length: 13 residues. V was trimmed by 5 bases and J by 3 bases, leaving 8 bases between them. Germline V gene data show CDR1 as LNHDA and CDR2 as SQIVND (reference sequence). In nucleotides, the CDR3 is TGTGCCAGTAGTCCCCGCGCCAATCAGCCCCAGCATTTT. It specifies CASSPRANQPQHF.

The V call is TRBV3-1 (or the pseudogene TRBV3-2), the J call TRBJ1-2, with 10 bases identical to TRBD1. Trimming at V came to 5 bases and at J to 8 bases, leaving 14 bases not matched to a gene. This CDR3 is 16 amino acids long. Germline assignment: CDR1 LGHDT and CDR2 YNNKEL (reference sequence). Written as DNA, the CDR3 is TGTGCCAGCAGCTACCGAGTTGGACAGGGGGTGGGCGGCTACACCTTC. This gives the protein CASSYRVGQGVGGYTF.

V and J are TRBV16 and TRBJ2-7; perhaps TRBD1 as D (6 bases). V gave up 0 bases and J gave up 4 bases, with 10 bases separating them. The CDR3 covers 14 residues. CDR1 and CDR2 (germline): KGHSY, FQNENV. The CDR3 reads CASSQSYRGYEQYF. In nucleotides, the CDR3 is TGTGCCAGCAGCCAATCGTATAGGGGGTACGAGCAGTACTTC.

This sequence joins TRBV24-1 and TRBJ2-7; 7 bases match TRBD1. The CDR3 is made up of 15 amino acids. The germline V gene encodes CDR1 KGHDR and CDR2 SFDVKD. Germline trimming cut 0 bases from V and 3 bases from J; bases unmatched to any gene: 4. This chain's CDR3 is CATSDLGQAGYEQYF. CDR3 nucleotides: TGTGCCACCAGTGATTTGGGACAGGCCGGCTACGAGCAGTACTTC.

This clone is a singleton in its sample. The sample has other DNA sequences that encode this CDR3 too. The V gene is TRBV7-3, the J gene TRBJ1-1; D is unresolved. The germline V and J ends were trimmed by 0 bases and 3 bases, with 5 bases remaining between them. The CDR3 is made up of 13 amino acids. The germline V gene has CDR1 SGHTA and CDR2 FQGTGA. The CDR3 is CASSLTADTEAFF. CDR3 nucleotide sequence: TGTGCCAGCAGCTTAACGGCGGACACTGAAGCTTTCTTT.

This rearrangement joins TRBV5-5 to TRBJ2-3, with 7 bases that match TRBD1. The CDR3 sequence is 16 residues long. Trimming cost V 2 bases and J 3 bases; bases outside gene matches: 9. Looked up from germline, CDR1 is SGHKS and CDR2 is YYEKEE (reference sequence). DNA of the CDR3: TGTGCCAGCAGCTTCGAGACAGGGCGCGGTACAGATACGCAGTATTTT. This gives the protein CASSFETGRGTDTQYF. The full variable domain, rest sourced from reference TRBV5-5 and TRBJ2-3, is DAGVTQSPTHLIKTRGQQVTLRCSPISGHKSVSWYQQVLGQGPQFIFQYYEKEERGRGNFPDRFSARQFPNYSSELNVNALLLGDSALYLCASSFETGRGTDTQYFGPGTRLTVL.

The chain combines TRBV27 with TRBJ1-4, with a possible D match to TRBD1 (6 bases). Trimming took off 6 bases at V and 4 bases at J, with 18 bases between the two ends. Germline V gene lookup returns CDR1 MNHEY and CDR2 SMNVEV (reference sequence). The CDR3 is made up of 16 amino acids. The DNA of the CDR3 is TGTGCCAGCAGCACGGGGGGCAGGGGAATTAATGAAAAACTGTTTTTT. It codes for CASSTGGRGINEKLFF. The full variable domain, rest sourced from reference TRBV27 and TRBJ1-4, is EAQVTQNPRYLITVTGKKLTVTCSQNMNHEYMSWYRQDPGLGLRQIYYSMNVEVTDKGDVPEGYKVSRKEKRNFPLILESPSPNQTSLYFCASSTGGRGINEKLFFGSGTQLSVL.

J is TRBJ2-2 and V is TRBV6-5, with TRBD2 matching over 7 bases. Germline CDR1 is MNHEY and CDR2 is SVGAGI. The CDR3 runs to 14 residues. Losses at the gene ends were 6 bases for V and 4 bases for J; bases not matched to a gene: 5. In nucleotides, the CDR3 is TGTGCCAGCAGACTAGCGAGAGCCACCGGGGAGCTGTTTTTT. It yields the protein CASRLARATGELFF.

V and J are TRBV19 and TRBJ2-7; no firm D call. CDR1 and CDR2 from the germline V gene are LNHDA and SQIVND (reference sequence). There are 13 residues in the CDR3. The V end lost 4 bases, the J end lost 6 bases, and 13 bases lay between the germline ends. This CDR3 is CASSTREASEQYF. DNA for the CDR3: TGTGCCAGTAGTACGCGAGAGGCTAGCGAGCAGTACTTC.

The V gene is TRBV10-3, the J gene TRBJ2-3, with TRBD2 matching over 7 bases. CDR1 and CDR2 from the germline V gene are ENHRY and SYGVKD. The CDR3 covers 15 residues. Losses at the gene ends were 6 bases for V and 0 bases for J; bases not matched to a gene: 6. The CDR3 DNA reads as TGTGCCATCAGGCCAGCGGGAACTAGCACAGATACGCAGTATTTT. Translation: CAIRPAGTSTDTQYF.

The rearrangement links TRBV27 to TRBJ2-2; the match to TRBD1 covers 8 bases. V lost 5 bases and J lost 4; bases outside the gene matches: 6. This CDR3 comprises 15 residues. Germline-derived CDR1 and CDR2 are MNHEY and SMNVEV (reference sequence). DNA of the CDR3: TGTGCCAGCAGTCCCCGGGACAGGAGCACCGGGGAGCTGTTTTTT. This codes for CASSPRDRSTGELFF.

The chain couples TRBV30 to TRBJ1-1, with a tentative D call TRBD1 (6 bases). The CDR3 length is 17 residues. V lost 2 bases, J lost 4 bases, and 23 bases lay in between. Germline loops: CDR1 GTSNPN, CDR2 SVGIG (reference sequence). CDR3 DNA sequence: TGTGCCTGGAGTCCTTTTACCTGGCCAGGGGAGGGCACTGAAGCTTTCTTT. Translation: CAWSPFTWPGEGTEAFF.